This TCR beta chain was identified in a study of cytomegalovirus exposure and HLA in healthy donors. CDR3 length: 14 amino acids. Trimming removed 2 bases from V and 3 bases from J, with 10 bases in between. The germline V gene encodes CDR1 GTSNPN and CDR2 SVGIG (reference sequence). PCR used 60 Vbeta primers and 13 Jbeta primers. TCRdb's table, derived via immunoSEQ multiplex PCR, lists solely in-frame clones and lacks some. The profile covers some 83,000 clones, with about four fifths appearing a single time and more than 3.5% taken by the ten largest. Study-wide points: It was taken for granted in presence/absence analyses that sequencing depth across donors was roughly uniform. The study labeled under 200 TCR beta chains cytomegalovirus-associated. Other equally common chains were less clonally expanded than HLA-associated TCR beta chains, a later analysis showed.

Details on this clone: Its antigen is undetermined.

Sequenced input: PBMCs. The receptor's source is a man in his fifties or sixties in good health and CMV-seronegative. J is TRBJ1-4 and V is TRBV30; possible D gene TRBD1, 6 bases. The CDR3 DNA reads TGTGCCTGGAGTACCGGACAGTCTAATGAAAAACTGTTTTTT. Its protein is CAWSTGQSNEKLFF.